These T cell receptor beta chains were read from a single sample in a study of shared clonotypes between healthy human individuals. Only in-frame clones appear in the TCRdb table, and some are missing; sequencing was by immunoSEQ multiplex PCR. The data show about 2.4 million clones, approximately 94% seen once. Sequencing was done on a sample of naive CD4+ T cells from PBMCs. Source of these receptors: a man younger than 35 in good health. Some clones in this sample may be carry-over from other donors' samples. Each CDR3 is given with its conserved first and last residue. A D gene is named only where the DNA matches it firmly. For some rows the clone size is stated as once, few or many, or as a class when expanded; others skip it.

J gene	V gene	D gene	clone size	CDR3 DNA	CDR3 protein
TRBJ2-2	TRBV29-1	TRBD1	.	TGCAGCGTTGAGGACAGGGAGGCCGGGGAGCTGTTTTTT	CSVEDREAGELFF
TRBJ2-7	TRBV7-9	TRBD1	.	TGTGCCAGCAGCCTGGGACAGGGGCTAGGGTCCTACGAGCAGTACTTC	CASSLGQGLGSYEQYF
TRBJ2-7	TRBV5-4	TRBD2	.	TGTGCCAGCAGCGCCCGACTAGCGGGAGGGAACGAGCAGTACTTC	CASSARLAGGNEQYF
TRBJ1-2	TRBV5-1	.	.	TGCGCCAGCAGCTTGGAACAGAGAGGCTACACCTTC	CASSLEQRGYTF
TRBJ1-1	TRBV27	TRBD1	.	TGTGCCAGCAGGTCTCCCCTCTTACAGGGGGGAAACACTGAAGCTTTCTTT	CASRSPLLQGGNTEAFF
TRBJ2-4	TRBV15	.	.	TGTGCCACCAGCAGAGACGGCAAAAACATTCAGTACTTC	CATSRDGKNIQYF
TRBJ1-5	TRBV28	.	.	TGTGCCAGCAGTTTGGGACCTAGATATCGCAATCAGCCCCAGCATTTT	CASSLGPRYRNQPQHF
TRBJ1-2	TRBV18	.	.	TGTGCCAGCTCACCGAACGGCTTGTCTAACTATGGCTACACCTTC	CASSPNGLSNYGYTF
TRBJ2-3	TRBV5-1	.	.	TGCGCCAGTGCAGGGAGCACAGATACGCAGTATTTT	CASAGSTDTQYF
TRBJ2-2	TRBV6-1	.	.	TGTGCCAGCAGTCCTCGACAGGGAGGGACCGGGGAGCTGTTTTTT	CASSPRQGGTGELFF
TRBJ1-3	TRBV6-5	.	.	TGTGCCAGCAGTTACTCGCGGCCTACCTCTGGAAACACCATATATTTT	CASSYSRPTSGNTIYF
TRBJ1-5	TRBV7-2	TRBD1	.	TGTGCCAGCAGCCCCCGTCCAGGGGGGAATAGCAATCAGCCCCAGCATTTT	CASSPRPGGNSNQPQHF
TRBJ2-3	TRBV5-6	.	.	TGTGCCAGCAGCTTGTGGGGAGATACGCAGTATTTT	CASSLWGDTQYF
TRBJ1-2	TRBV7-2	TRBD1	.	TGTGCCAGCGGACTCTCGCGGACAGGGCTGGGCTACACCTTC	CASGLSRTGLGYTF
TRBJ1-2	TRBV15	.	.	TGTGCCACCAGCGGAACTACACCAATAGACACTTATGGATACACCTTC	CATSGTTPIDTYGYTF
TRBJ2-1	TRBV11-3	.	.	TGTGCCAGCAGCTTAGCCCCAGGGCGGGAGCAGTTCTTC	CASSLAPGREQFF
TRBJ2-3	TRBV5-4	.	.	TGTGCCAGCAGCTTGAATGTGGCAGATACGCAGTATTTT	CASSLNVADTQYF
TRBJ2-3	TRBV7-3	TRBD2	.	TGTGCCAGCAGCTTAGCTAGCGGGGACACAGATACGCAGTATTTT	CASSLASGDTDTQYF
TRBJ1-3	TRBV2	.	.	TGTGCCAGCAGTGAATCGGGGGGTGCTGGAAACACCATATATTTT	CASSESGGAGNTIYF
TRBJ2-1	TRBV28	.	.	TGTGCCAGCAGTTTAACTGGGACTGGCTACAATGAGCAGTTCTTC	CASSLTGTGYNEQFF
TRBJ2-7	TRBV29-1	.	.	TGCAGCGTAGGGACGGGCTCAGCCTCCTACGAGCAGTACTTC	CSVGTGSASYEQYF
TRBJ2-2	TRBV9	.	.	TGTGCCAGCAGCGTAGATTTGGAGGGTAGCACCGGGGAGCTGTTTTTT	CASSVDLEGSTGELFF
TRBJ2-7	TRBV5-1	TRBD1	.	TGCGCCAGCAGCTTGGGCCCCTCGGCAGGGGGCTCCTACGAGCAGTACTTC	CASSLGPSAGGSYEQYF
TRBJ2-3	TRBV4-3	.	.	TGCGCCAGCAGCCAAGATAGAACGACAGTGGGGGATACGCAGTATTTT	CASSQDRTTVGDTQYF
TRBJ2-1	TRBV28	TRBD2	.	TGTGCCAGCAGTACCCCGGGACTAGCAGCTCACAATGAGCAGTTCTTC	CASSTPGLAAHNEQFF
TRBJ2-2	TRBV13	.	.	TGTGCCAGCAGCCTTCTCAACACCGGGGAGCTGTTTTTT	CASSLLNTGELFF
TRBJ2-3	TRBV5-1	.	.	TGCGCCAGCAGTTCCTCGACTAGTAGCACAGATACGCAGTATTTT	CASSSSTSSTDTQYF
TRBJ2-1	TRBV7-8	.	.	TGTGCCAGCAGCTTAGAGACCAGTAGGTTCTTC	CASSLETSRFF
TRBJ2-5	TRBV4-3	.	.	TGCGCCAGCAGCCAAGGCCCCTCCTCCGAGACCCAGTACTTC	CASSQGPSSETQYF
TRBJ2-1	TRBV7-9	.	.	TGTGCCAGCAGTTTCTCCAGCGGACCAAACAATGAGCAGTTCTTC	CASSFSSGPNNEQFF
TRBJ2-5	TRBV7-3	TRBD2	.	TGTGCCAGCAGCTTAGGAGCGGGGAAAGAGACCCAGTACTTC	CASSLGAGKETQYF
TRBJ2-5	TRBV5-4	TRBD1	.	TGTGCCAGCAGCCAGCGGACAGGGGGCGAACAAGAGACCCAGTACTTC	CASSQRTGGEQETQYF
TRBJ2-7	TRBV2	.	.	TGTGCCAGCAGTGACCGGGCCTACGAGCAGTACTTC	CASSDRAYEQYF
TRBJ2-7	TRBV5-6	TRBD1	.	TGTGCCAGCAGCGCCGGGACAGGGGTCCACGAGCAGTACTTC	CASSAGTGVHEQYF
TRBJ2-2	TRBV7-9	.	few	TGTGCCAGCAGCTTTTACGAAATAGGGGAGCTGTTTTTT	CASSFYEIGELFF
TRBJ2-7	TRBV11-2	.	once	TGTGCCAGCTCGCTACGAGCGGTAGGTGGCGAGCAGTACTTC	CASSLRAVGGEQYF
TRBJ2-7	TRBV27	.	.	TGTGCCAGCAGCCCCAGGCGGCCCCGGTCCTACGAGCAGTACTTC	CASSPRRPRSYEQYF
TRBJ1-4	TRBV30	.	.	TGTGCCTGGAGTGGCGTTGGGAGAAAACTGTTTTTT	CAWSGVGRKLFF
TRBJ1-2	TRBV25-1	.	.	TGTGCCAGCAGCGACTCTGGCTACACCTTC	CASSDSGYTF
TRBJ2-2	TRBV7-9	.	.	TGTGCCAGCAGCAAAGACTCCCTGGGCACCGGGGAGCTGTTTTTT	CASSKDSLGTGELFF
TRBJ2-1	TRBV4-2	.	.	TGTGCCAGCAGCCGAGAGGAAGGGGTCACCTACAATGAGCAGTTCTTC	CASSREEGVTYNEQFF
TRBJ1-4	TRBV29-1	.	.	TGCAGCGTCTATCCGGGACGAGCTAATGAAAAACTGTTTTTT	CSVYPGRANEKLFF
TRBJ2-5	TRBV10-3	.	.	TGTGCCATCAAGACGGGAGTCGAAGAGACCCAGTACTTC	CAIKTGVEETQYF
TRBJ2-7	TRBV19	.	once	TGTGCCAGTAGTACACAGGGTTCCTACGAGCAGTACTTC	CASSTQGSYEQYF
TRBJ1-1	TRBV9	.	.	TGTGCCAGCAGCGCCCTTATGAACACTGAAGCTTTCTTT	CASSALMNTEAFF
TRBJ1-3	TRBV7-6	.	.	TGTGCCAGCAGCTTAGGGGGGGGGTTCTCTGGAAACACCATATATTTT	CASSLGGGFSGNTIYF
TRBJ1-2	TRBV6-1	.	.	TGTGCCAGCAGGGAGGGGGGGCGCTGGGATGGCTACACCTTC	CASREGGRWDGYTF
TRBJ1-2	TRBV5-1	TRBD1	.	TGCGCCAGCAGCCCCGGGACAGGGAGTGGCTACACCTTC	CASSPGTGSGYTF